Here is one TCR beta chain with its context. Its antigen remains unidentified. These data come from a study of identifying expanded T cells in peripheral blood. The study's findings and limits: Clone count variance between two-week samples rose with total template count.

Germline CDR1 reads MNHNS; CDR2 reads SASEGT. Trimming at V came to 4 bases and at J to 1 base, leaving 7 bases not matched to a gene. The CDR3 sequence is 15 residues long. Here immunoSEQ multiplex PCR was the method, and the copy in TCRdb shows in-frame clones only, minus some. The table shows over 100,000 clones, with about 91% occurring only once. The V and J genes are TRBV6-1 and TRBJ2-7; 7 positions agree with TRBD1. Specimen: blood. This clonotype was obtained from a person aged 18 to 70 in good health. Here the CDR3 reads CASSARQGGSYEQYF. The CDR3 DNA sequence: TGTGCCAGCAGTGCCAGACAGGGCGGGTCCTACGAGCAGTACTTC.